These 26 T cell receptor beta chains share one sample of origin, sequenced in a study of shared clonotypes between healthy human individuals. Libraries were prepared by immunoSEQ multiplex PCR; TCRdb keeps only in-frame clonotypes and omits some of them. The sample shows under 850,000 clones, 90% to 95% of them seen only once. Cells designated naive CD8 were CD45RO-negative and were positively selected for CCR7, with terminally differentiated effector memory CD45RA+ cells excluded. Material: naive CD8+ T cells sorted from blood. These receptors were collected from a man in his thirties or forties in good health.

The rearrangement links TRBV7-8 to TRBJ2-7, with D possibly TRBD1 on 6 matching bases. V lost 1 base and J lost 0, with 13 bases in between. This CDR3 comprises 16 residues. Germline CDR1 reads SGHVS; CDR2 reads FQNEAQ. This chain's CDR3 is CASSLEARGRSYEQYF. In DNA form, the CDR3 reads TGTGCCAGCAGCTTAGAGGCCAGGGGCCGCTCCTACGAGCAGTACTTC.

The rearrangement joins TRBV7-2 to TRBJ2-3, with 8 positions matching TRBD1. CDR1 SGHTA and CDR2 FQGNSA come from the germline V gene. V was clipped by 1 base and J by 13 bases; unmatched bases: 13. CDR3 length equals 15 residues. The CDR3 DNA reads TGTGCCAGCAGCTTAGAAGGAAAAATGGTGGACAGGGAGTATTTT. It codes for CASSLEGKMVDREYF. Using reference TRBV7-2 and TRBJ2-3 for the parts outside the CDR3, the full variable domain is GAGVSQSPSNKVTEKGKDVELRCDPISGHTALYWYRQSLGQGLEFLIYFQGNSAPDKSGLPSDRFSAERTGGSVSTLTIQRTQQEDSAVYLCASSLEGKMVDREYFGPGTRLTVL.

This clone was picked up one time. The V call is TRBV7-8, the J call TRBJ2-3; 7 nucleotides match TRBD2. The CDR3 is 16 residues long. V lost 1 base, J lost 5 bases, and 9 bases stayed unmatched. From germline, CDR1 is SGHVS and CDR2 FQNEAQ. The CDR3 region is CASSLGEGGRIDTQYF. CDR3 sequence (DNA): TGTGCCAGCAGCTTAGGCGAAGGCGGGAGAATAGATACGCAGTATTTT.

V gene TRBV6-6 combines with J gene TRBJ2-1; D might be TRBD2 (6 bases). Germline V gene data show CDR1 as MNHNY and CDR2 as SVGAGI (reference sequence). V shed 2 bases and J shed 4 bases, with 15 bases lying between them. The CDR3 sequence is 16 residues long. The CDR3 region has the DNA TGTGCCAGCAGTTACGCTACCGCGGGGATATACAATGAGCAGTTCTTC. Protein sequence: CASSYATAGIYNEQFF.

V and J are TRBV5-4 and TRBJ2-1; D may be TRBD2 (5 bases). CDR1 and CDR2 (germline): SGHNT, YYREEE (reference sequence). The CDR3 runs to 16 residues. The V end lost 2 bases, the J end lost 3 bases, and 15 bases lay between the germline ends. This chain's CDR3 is CASSFGEFQHYNEQFF. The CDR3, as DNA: TGTGCCAGCAGCTTCGGGGAATTCCAGCACTACAATGAGCAGTTCTTC.

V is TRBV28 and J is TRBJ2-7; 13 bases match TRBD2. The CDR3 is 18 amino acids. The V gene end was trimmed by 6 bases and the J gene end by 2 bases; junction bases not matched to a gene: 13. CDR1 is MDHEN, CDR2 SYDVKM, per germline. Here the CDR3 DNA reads TGTGCCAGCAGCACGAGACTAGCGGGAGGTTTTATTCCCTACGAGCAGTACTTC. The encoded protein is CASSTRLAGGFIPYEQYF.

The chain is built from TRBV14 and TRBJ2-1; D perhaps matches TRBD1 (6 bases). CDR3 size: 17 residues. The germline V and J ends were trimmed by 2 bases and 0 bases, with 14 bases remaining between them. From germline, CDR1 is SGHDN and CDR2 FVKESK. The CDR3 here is CASSQLGAGSSYNEQFF. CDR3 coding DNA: TGTGCCAGCAGCCAATTGGGGGCTGGAAGCTCCTACAATGAGCAGTTCTTC.

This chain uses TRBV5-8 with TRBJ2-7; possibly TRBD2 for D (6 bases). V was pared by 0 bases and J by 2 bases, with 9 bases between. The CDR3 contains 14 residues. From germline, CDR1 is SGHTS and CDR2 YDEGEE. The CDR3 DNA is TGTGCCAGCAGCTTGGTGGGGGGACCCTACGAGCAGTACTTC. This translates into CASSLVGGPYEQYF.

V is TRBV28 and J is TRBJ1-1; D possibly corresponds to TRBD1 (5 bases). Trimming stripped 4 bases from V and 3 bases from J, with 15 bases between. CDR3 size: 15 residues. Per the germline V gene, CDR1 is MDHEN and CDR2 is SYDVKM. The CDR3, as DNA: TGTGCCAGCAGTTACCCGGTCCGAGGGGACACTGAAGCTTTCTTT. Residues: CASSYPVRGDTEAFF.

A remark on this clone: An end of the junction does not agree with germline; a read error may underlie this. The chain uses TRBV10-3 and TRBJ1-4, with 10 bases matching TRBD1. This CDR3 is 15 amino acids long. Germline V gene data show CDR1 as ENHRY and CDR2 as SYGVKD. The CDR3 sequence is CAIGDPGQGSEKLFF. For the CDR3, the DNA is TGTGCCATCGGTGACCCGGGACAGGGGAGTGAAAAACTGTTTTTT.

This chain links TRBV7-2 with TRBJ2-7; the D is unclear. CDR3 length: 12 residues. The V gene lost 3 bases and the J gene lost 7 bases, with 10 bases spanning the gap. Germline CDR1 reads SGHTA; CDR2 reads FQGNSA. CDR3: CASSFLAPEQYF. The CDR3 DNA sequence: TGTGCCAGCAGCTTTTTAGCACCAGAGCAGTACTTC. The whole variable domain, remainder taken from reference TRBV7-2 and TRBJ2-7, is GAGVSQSPSNKVTEKGKDVELRCDPISGHTALYWYRQSLGQGLEFLIYFQGNSAPDKSGLPSDRFSAERTGGSVSTLTIQRTQQEDSAVYLCASSFLAPEQYFGPGTRLTVT.

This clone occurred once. The CDR3 reads CASRDRDTYTGELFF. The CDR3 DNA is TGTGCCAGCAGGGACCGGGACACCTACACCGGGGAGCTGTTTTTT. The rearrangement joins TRBV28 to TRBJ2-2, with a tentative D call TRBD1 (6 bases). The CDR3 spans 15 residues. V lost 6 bases and J 3 bases, leaving 14 bases between the germline ends. The germline gives CDR1 MDHEN, CDR2 SYDVKM.

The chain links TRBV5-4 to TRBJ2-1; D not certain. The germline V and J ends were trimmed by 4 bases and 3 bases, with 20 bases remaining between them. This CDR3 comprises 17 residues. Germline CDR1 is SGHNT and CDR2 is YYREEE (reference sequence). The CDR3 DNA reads TGTGCCAGCAGCCCGCATGCGATAGTCGGCTACTACAATGAGCAGTTCTTC. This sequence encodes CASSPHAIVGYYNEQFF. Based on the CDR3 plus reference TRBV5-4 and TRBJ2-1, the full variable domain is ETGVTQSPTHLIKTRGQQVTLRCSSQSGHNTVSWYQQALGQGPQFIFQYYREEENGRGNFPPRFSGLQFPNYSSELNVNALELDDSALYLCASSPHAIVGYYNEQFFGPGTRLTVL.

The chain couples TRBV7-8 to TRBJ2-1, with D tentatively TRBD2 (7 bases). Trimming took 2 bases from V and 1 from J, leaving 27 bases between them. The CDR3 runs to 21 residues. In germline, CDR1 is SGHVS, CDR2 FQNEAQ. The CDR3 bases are TGTGCCAGCAGCTTATCTGGGGGGGGCTGGGGCAGCCGATTTTCCTACAATGAGCAGTTCTTC. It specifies CASSLSGGGWGSRFSYNEQFF. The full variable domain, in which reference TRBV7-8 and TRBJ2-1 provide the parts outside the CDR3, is GAGVSQSPRYKVAKRGQDVALRCDPISGHVSLFWYQQALGQGPEFLTYFQNEAQLDKSGLPSDRFFAERPEGSVSTLKIQRTQQEDSAVYLCASSLSGGGWGSRFSYNEQFFGPGTRLTVL.

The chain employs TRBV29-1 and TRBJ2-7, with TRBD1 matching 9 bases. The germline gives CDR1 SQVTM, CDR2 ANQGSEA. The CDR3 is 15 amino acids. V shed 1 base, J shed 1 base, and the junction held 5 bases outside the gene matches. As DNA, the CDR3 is TGCAGCGTTGAAGCAGGGGACAGGGAATCCTACGAGCAGTACTTC. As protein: CSVEAGDRESYEQYF.

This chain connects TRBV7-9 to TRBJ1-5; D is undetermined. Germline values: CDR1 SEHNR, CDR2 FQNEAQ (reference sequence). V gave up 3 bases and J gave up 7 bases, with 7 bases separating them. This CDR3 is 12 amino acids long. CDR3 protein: CASSFSDQPQHF. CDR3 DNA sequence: TGTGCCAGCAGCTTTAGTGACCAGCCCCAGCATTTT.

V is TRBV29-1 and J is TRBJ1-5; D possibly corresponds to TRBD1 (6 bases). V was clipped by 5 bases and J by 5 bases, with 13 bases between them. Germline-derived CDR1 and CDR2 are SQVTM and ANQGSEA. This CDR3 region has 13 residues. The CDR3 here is CSVCDRSDQPQHF. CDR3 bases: TGCAGCGTTTGTGACAGGAGCGATCAGCCCCAGCATTTT.

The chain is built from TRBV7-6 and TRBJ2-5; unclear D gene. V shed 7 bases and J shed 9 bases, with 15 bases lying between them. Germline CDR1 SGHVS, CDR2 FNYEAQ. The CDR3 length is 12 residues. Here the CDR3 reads CASIGNIGPQYF. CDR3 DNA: TGTGCCAGCATAGGCAATATAGGGCCCCAGTACTTC.

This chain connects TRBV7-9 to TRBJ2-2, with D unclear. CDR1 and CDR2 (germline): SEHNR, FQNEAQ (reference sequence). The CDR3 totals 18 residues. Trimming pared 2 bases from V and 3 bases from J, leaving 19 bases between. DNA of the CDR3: TGTGCCAGCAGCTTACCTGCGTGGGAAGAAAGGCACACCGGGGAGCTGTTTTTT. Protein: CASSLPAWEERHTGELFF.

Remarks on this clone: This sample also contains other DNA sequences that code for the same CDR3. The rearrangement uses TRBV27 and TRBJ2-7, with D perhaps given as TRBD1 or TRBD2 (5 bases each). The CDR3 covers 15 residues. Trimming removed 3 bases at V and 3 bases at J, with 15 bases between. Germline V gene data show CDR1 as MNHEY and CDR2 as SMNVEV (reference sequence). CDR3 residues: CASSLRGAGSYEQYF. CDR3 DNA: TGTGCCAGCAGTTTGAGGGGCGCTGGCAGCTACGAGCAGTACTTC.

CDR3 nucleotides: TGCAGCGTGGACCTAACGCTGGGACAGGGTGAAGATCCTAACTATGGCTACACCTTC. As protein: CSVDLTLGQGEDPNYGYTF. The gene calls are TRBV29-1 and TRBJ1-2, with 9 bases identical to TRBD1. Per the germline V gene, CDR1 is SQVTM and CDR2 is ANQGSEA. This CDR3 comprises 19 residues. Trimming cost V 6 bases and J 0 bases; bases outside gene matches: 20.

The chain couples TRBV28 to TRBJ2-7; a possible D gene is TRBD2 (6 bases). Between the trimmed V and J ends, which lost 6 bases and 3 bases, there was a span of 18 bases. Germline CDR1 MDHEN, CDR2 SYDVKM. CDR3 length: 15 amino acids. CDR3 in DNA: TGTGCCAGCAGGTGGAGGGTTGCGCCGAACTACGAGCAGTACTTC. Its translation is CASRWRVAPNYEQYF.

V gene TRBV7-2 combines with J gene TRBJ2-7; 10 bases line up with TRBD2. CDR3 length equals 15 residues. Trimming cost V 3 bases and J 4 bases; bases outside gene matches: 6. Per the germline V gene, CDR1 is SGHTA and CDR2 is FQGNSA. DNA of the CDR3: TGTGCCAGCAGCTTCCCCGGGACTAGCGAATACGAGCAGTACTTC. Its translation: CASSFPGTSEYEQYF.

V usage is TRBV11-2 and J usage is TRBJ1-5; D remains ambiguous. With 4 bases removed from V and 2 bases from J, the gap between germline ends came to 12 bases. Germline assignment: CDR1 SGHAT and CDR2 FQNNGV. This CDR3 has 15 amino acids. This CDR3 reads CASSSVGEGNQPQHF. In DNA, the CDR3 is TGTGCCAGCAGCTCCGTCGGGGAGGGCAATCAGCCCCAGCATTTT.

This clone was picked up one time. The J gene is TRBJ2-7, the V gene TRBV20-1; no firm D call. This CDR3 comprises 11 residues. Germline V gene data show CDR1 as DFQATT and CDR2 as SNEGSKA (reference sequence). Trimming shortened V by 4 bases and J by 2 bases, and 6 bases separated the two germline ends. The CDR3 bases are TGCAGTGCTAAATCTGCCTACGAGCAGTACTTC. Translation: CSAKSAYEQYF.

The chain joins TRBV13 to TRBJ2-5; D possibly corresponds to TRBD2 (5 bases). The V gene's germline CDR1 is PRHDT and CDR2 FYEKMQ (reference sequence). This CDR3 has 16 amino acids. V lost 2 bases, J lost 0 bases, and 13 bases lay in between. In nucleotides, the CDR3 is TGTGCCAGCAGCTTATCCAGGACTCTACACCAAGAGACCCAGTACTTC. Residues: CASSLSRTLHQETQYF.